This is a list of T cell receptor beta chains from one sample in a study of blood T cell repertoires in COVID-19. This table comes from immunoSEQ multiplex PCR, and its TCRdb copy is limited to in-frame clones, with some not included. The sample has about 63,000 clones; around 80% are singletons. Sequenced material: peripheral blood. The receptors stem from a human donor in a cohort sampled during active COVID-19. Both conserved end residues are part of each CDR3. The D gene is left open where the match is weak. Clone size is given for some rows only: seen once, a few or many times, or a class if the clone is expanded.

j_call: TRBJ1-3
v_call: TRBV15
clone_size: many
d_call: -
cdr3_length: 15
cdr3_aa: CATSRAQGTGNTIYF
cdr3_nt: TGTGCCACCAGCAGAGCACAGGGAACTGGAAACACCATATATTTT

j_call: TRBJ2-7
v_call: TRBV5-5
clone_size: -
d_call: -
cdr3_length: 17
cdr3_aa: CASLGQGAGVDIYEQYF
cdr3_nt: TGTGCCAGCTTGGGACAGGGAGCGGGAGTTGATATTTACGAGCAGTACTTC

j_call: TRBJ2-3
v_call: TRBV4-3
clone_size: -
d_call: -
cdr3_length: 15
cdr3_aa: CASSQEGLEGDTQYF
cdr3_nt: TGCGCCAGCAGCCAAGAAGGCCTAGAAGGCGATACGCAGTATTTT

j_call: TRBJ2-7
v_call: TRBV12-5
clone_size: -
d_call: -
cdr3_length: 15
cdr3_aa: CASGLGTQGPYEQYF
cdr3_nt: TGTGCTAGTGGTTTAGGGACACAGGGACCCTACGAGCAGTACTTC

j_call: TRBJ2-3
v_call: TRBV9
clone_size: few
d_call: -
cdr3_length: 16
cdr3_aa: CASSVAGDPYTDTQYF
cdr3_nt: TGTGCCAGCAGCGTAGCGGGTGACCCTTATACAGATACGCAGTATTTT

j_call: TRBJ2-1
v_call: TRBV24-1
clone_size: -
d_call: -
cdr3_length: 18
cdr3_aa: CATSGGGGLNRKGNEQFF
cdr3_nt: TGTGCCACCTCCGGAGGAGGGGGCTTAAACCGGAAGGGCAATGAGCAGTTCTTC

j_call: TRBJ2-1
v_call: TRBV29-1
clone_size: -
d_call: TRBD2
cdr3_length: 16
cdr3_aa: CSVEGGLAGEGHEQFF
cdr3_nt: TGCAGCGTTGAGGGGGGACTAGCGGGCGAAGGACATGAGCAGTTCTTC

j_call: TRBJ1-5
v_call: TRBV28
clone_size: few
d_call: -
cdr3_length: 12
cdr3_aa: CASSLEGQPQHF
cdr3_nt: TGTGCCAGCAGTTTAGAGGGTCAGCCCCAGCATTTT

j_call: TRBJ2-1
v_call: TRBV6-5
clone_size: once
d_call: -
cdr3_length: 13
cdr3_aa: CASSYSSGSSQFF
cdr3_nt: TGTGCCAGCAGTTACAGCTCAGGGTCATCGCAGTTCTTC

j_call: TRBJ1-1
v_call: TRBV6-5
clone_size: once
d_call: TRBD1
cdr3_length: 12
cdr3_aa: CASSAGGNGAFF
cdr3_nt: TGTGCCAGCAGCGCAGGGGGAAATGGGGCTTTCTTT

j_call: TRBJ1-1
v_call: TRBV4-2
clone_size: few
d_call: TRBD1
cdr3_length: 16
cdr3_aa: CASSQDDRGYDPEAFF
cdr3_nt: TGTGCCAGCAGCCAAGATGACAGGGGATACGACCCTGAAGCTTTCTTT

j_call: TRBJ2-3
v_call: TRBV5-1
clone_size: -
d_call: -
cdr3_length: 14
cdr3_aa: CASSLESRPDTQYF
cdr3_nt: TGCGCCAGCAGCTTGGAATCCAGGCCCGATACGCAGTATTTT

j_call: TRBJ2-7
v_call: TRBV6-5
clone_size: -
d_call: TRBD1
cdr3_length: 15
cdr3_aa: CAIAGGQGYTYEQYF
cdr3_nt: TGTGCCATCGCGGGGGGACAGGGGTATACCTACGAGCAGTACTTC

j_call: TRBJ1-1
v_call: TRBV14
clone_size: -
d_call: -
cdr3_length: 13
cdr3_aa: CASSLGEGTEAFF
cdr3_nt: TGTGCCAGCAGCCTAGGGGAAGGGACTGAAGCTTTCTTT

j_call: TRBJ2-7
v_call: TRBV7-6
clone_size: -
d_call: TRBD2
cdr3_length: 17
cdr3_aa: CASSPSTSGGISYEQYF
cdr3_nt: TGTGCCAGCAGCCCTTCGACTAGCGGGGGGATCTCCTACGAGCAGTACTTC

j_call: TRBJ2-3
v_call: TRBV11-3
clone_size: few
d_call: -
cdr3_length: 14
cdr3_aa: CASSLPLAGDTQYF
cdr3_nt: TGTGCCAGCAGCCTCCCCCTAGCAGGAGATACGCAGTATTTT

j_call: TRBJ2-2
v_call: TRBV28
clone_size: -
d_call: TRBD2
cdr3_length: 16
cdr3_aa: CASSSRTSGNTGELFF
cdr3_nt: TGTGCCAGCAGTTCCCGGACTAGCGGGAACACCGGGGAGCTGTTTTTT

j_call: TRBJ1-3
v_call: TRBV28
clone_size: -
d_call: -
cdr3_length: 15
cdr3_aa: CASSPADILGNTIYF
cdr3_nt: TGTGCCAGCAGTCCGGCAGACATCCTTGGAAACACCATATATTTT

j_call: TRBJ2-7
v_call: TRBV6-5
clone_size: -
d_call: -
cdr3_length: 13
cdr3_aa: CASSYVDTHEQYF
cdr3_nt: TGTGCCAGCAGTTACGTAGACACCCACGAGCAGTACTTC

j_call: TRBJ1-2
v_call: TRBV6-5
clone_size: -
d_call: TRBD1
cdr3_length: 14
cdr3_aa: CASSSSGQAHGYTF
cdr3_nt: TGTGCCAGCAGTTCTTCCGGACAGGCACATGGCTACACCTTC

j_call: TRBJ2-1
v_call: TRBV29-1
clone_size: -
d_call: -
cdr3_length: 12
cdr3_aa: CSDVTVSYEQFF
cdr3_nt: TGCAGTGACGTCACAGTGAGCTATGAGCAGTTCTTC

j_call: TRBJ2-7
v_call: TRBV10-3
clone_size: -
d_call: -
cdr3_length: 14
cdr3_aa: CAIRQGHSSYEQYF
cdr3_nt: TGTGCCATCAGGCAGGGCCATAGCTCCTACGAGCAGTACTTC

j_call: TRBJ2-1
v_call: TRBV5-1
clone_size: -
d_call: -
cdr3_length: 13
cdr3_aa: CASNQRPYNEQFF
cdr3_nt: TGCGCCAGCAACCAGCGACCGTACAATGAGCAGTTCTTC

j_call: TRBJ2-7
v_call: TRBV13
clone_size: -
d_call: -
cdr3_length: 16
cdr3_aa: CASSLWGQGTSYEQYF
cdr3_nt: TGTGCCAGCAGCTTATGGGGGCAGGGGACGTCCTACGAGCAGTACTTC

j_call: TRBJ1-1
v_call: TRBV2
clone_size: few
d_call: -
cdr3_length: 16
cdr3_aa: CASSEGGPQRWTEAFF
cdr3_nt: TGTGCCAGCAGTGAAGGGGGCCCCCAGAGATGGACTGAAGCTTTCTTT

j_call: TRBJ2-7
v_call: TRBV20-1
clone_size: -
d_call: -
cdr3_length: 11
cdr3_aa: CSASGDNKQYF
cdr3_nt: TGCAGTGCTAGTGGGGACAATAAGCAGTACTTC

j_call: TRBJ2-3
v_call: TRBV7-8
clone_size: -
d_call: TRBD2
cdr3_length: 14
cdr3_aa: CASTIAGGVDTQYF
cdr3_nt: TGTGCCAGCACGATAGCGGGAGGTGTAGATACGCAGTATTTT

j_call: TRBJ1-4
v_call: TRBV5-1
clone_size: -
d_call: -
cdr3_length: 13
cdr3_aa: CASATGGGEKLFF
cdr3_nt: TGCGCCAGCGCGACCGGAGGAGGCGAAAAACTGTTTTTT

j_call: TRBJ1-1
v_call: TRBV6-1
clone_size: -
d_call: -
cdr3_length: 13
cdr3_aa: CASSERGGTEAFF
cdr3_nt: TGTGCCAGCAGTGAAAGGGGGGGAACTGAAGCTTTCTTT

j_call: TRBJ1-1
v_call: TRBV7-8
clone_size: few
d_call: -
cdr3_length: 12
cdr3_aa: CASSLTVTEAFF
cdr3_nt: TGTGCCAGCAGCTTGACAGTCACTGAAGCTTTCTTT

j_call: TRBJ1-2
v_call: TRBV28
clone_size: -
d_call: -
cdr3_length: 14
cdr3_aa: CASSLGPANYGYTF
cdr3_nt: TGTGCCAGCAGTTTAGGTCCAGCTAACTATGGCTACACCTTC

j_call: TRBJ1-5
v_call: TRBV27
clone_size: few
d_call: -
cdr3_length: 12
cdr3_aa: CASKASNQPQHF
cdr3_nt: TGTGCCAGCAAAGCTAGCAATCAGCCCCAGCATTTT

j_call: TRBJ2-7
v_call: TRBV28
clone_size: -
d_call: TRBD1
cdr3_length: 13
cdr3_aa: CATAGTGIYEQYF
cdr3_nt: TGTGCCACCGCTGGGACAGGGATCTACGAGCAGTACTTC

j_call: TRBJ2-1
v_call: TRBV29-1
clone_size: few
d_call: TRBD1
cdr3_length: 15
cdr3_aa: CSVEKTGGWGNEQFF
cdr3_nt: TGCAGCGTTGAAAAAACAGGGGGCTGGGGCAATGAGCAGTTCTTC

j_call: TRBJ2-2
v_call: TRBV27
clone_size: -
d_call: -
cdr3_length: 14
cdr3_aa: CASSPLRRAGELFF
cdr3_nt: -

j_call: TRBJ2-1
v_call: TRBV4-2
clone_size: -
d_call: TRBD2
cdr3_length: 16
cdr3_aa: CASSQLGLAGDNEQFF
cdr3_nt: TGTGCCAGCAGCCAATTGGGACTAGCGGGAGATAATGAGCAGTTCTTC

j_call: TRBJ2-2
v_call: TRBV27
clone_size: -
d_call: TRBD2
cdr3_length: 19
cdr3_aa: CASSLSFASGRSYTGELFF
cdr3_nt: TGTGCCAGCAGTTTATCCTTTGCTAGCGGGAGGTCCTACACCGGGGAGCTGTTTTTT

j_call: TRBJ2-1
v_call: TRBV18
clone_size: few
d_call: TRBD2
cdr3_length: 18
cdr3_aa: CASSPVAGGMSSYNEQFF
cdr3_nt: TGTGCCAGCTCACCAGTCGCGGGAGGGATGAGCTCCTACAATGAGCAGTTCTTC

j_call: TRBJ1-1
v_call: TRBV7-8
clone_size: medium-sized
d_call: TRBD1
cdr3_length: 13
cdr3_aa: CASSIGTGAEAFF
cdr3_nt: TGTGCCAGCAGCATCGGGACAGGGGCAGAAGCTTTCTTT

j_call: TRBJ2-3
v_call: TRBV15
clone_size: -
d_call: -
cdr3_length: 16
cdr3_aa: CATSREALYSTDTQYF
cdr3_nt: TGTGCCACCAGCAGAGAGGCACTATATAGCACAGATACGCAGTATTTT